Shown below are 28 T cell receptor beta chains from a single sample sequenced in a study of T cells after yellow fever vaccination. TCRdb itself ran the 5' RACE reads through MiXCR, one entry per CDR3 protein. Altogether about 510,000 distinct CDR3 sequences are present, around a fifth being singletons, with the ten largest covering about 17%. The sample consisted of PBMCs, taken approximately 20 days after the first yellow fever vaccination. These receptors were collected from a man aged 18-30 years who received the YFV17D yellow fever vaccine.

A few counts support this clonotype. The chain links TRBV10-3 to TRBJ2-7; TRBD1 agrees at 11 bases. The CDR3 runs 15 residues. The V gene end was trimmed by 3 bases and the J gene end by 1 base; junction bases not matched to a gene: 2. Germline CDR1 reads ENHRY; CDR2 reads SYGVKD. CDR3 DNA: TGTGCCATCAGTGAAGGACAGGGGGCTTCCTACGAGCAGTACGTC. Translated, it gives CAISEGQGASYEQYV.

This clonotype was counted at least ten times. The chain carries TRBV4-1 and TRBJ2-5; TRBD1 might be the D (5 bases). The germline V and J ends were trimmed by 2 bases and 7 bases, with 14 bases remaining between them. Germline CDR1 MGHRA, CDR2 YSYEKL. The CDR3 spans 14 residues. The CDR3 spells CASSQWGFAGTQYF. The CDR3 coding sequence is TGCGCCAGCAGCCAATGGGGCTTCGCCGGGACCCAGTACTTC.

The gene calls are TRBV20-1 and TRBJ1-3; D uncertain. With 5 bases removed from V and 1 base from J, the gap between germline ends came to 12 bases. The CDR3 is 14 amino acids. The germline V gene has CDR1 DFQATT and CDR2 SNEGSKA (reference sequence). The CDR3 reads CSAQDSQSGNTIYF. The CDR3, as DNA: TGCAGTGCTCAGGACTCACAATCTGGAAACACCATATATTTT.

This clonotype was observed a handful of times. This chain links TRBV5-1 with TRBJ2-1; 7 bases are a match to TRBD1. V lost 3 bases to trimming and J lost 8 bases; unmatched junction nucleotides: 5. There are 13 residues in the CDR3. Germline loops: CDR1 SGHRS, CDR2 YFSETQ. CDR3 amino acids: CASSYQGDHEQFF. CDR3 nucleotides: TGCGCCAGCAGCTACCAGGGGGACCATGAGCAGTTCTTC. The whole variable domain, filled in from reference TRBV5-1 and TRBJ2-1, reads KAGVTQTPRYLIKTRGQQVTLSCSPISGHRSVSWYQQTPGQGLQFLFEYFSETQRNKGNFPGRFSGRQFSNSRSEMNVSTLELGDSALYLCASSYQGDHEQFFGPGTRLTVL.

J is TRBJ1-1 and V is TRBV4-1; D is unresolved. Trimming took off 5 bases at V and 4 bases at J, with 11 bases between the two ends. There are 13 residues in the CDR3. Germline CDR1 reads MGHRA; CDR2 reads YSYEKL. In DNA form, the CDR3 reads TGCGCCAGCAGCGTAGGGCTCGCCACTGAAGCTTTCTTT. As protein: CASSVGLATEAFF.

This clonotype has just one count. CDR3 sequence (DNA): TGTGCCAGCAGTGCACGAAGGGCCAGATATGGCTACACCTTC. This sequence encodes CASSARRARYGYTF. This chain links TRBV6-2 or TRBV6-3 with TRBJ1-2; D remains unclear. The ends were cut back, 5 bases at V and 5 bases at J, with 15 bases in the middle. Germline assignment: CDR1 MNHEY and CDR2 SVGEGT. The CDR3 covers 14 residues.

This clonotype was found many times. The chain combines TRBV3-1 with TRBJ2-5, with D unclear. Per the germline V gene, CDR1 is LGHDT and CDR2 is YNNKEL (reference sequence). Trimming stripped 0 bases from V and 1 base from J, with 9 bases between. The CDR3 is 15 amino acids. This CDR3 reads CASSQDPSSQETQYF. As DNA, the CDR3 is TGTGCCAGCAGCCAAGATCCGTCATCCCAAGAGACCCAGTACTTC.

This clonotype was observed many times. V gene TRBV5-1 combines with J gene TRBJ2-2, with unresolved D. This CDR3 spans 14 amino acids. Per germline, CDR1 SGHRS and CDR2 YFSETQ. Trimming shortened V by 2 bases and J by 7 bases, and 12 bases separated the two germline ends. CDR3 sequence reads: CASSFADPFGELFF. The CDR3 nucleotides are TGCGCCAGCAGCTTCGCGGACCCGTTCGGGGAGCTGTTTTTT.

This clonotype was counted a single time. V usage is TRBV12-3 or TRBV12-4 and J usage is TRBJ2-2, with TRBD2 matching over 9 bases. CDR3 length equals 14 residues. With V trimmed by 6 bases and J by 7 bases, 6 bases remained unmatched. In DNA form, the CDR3 reads TGTGCCAGCAGCCCAGGGACTAGCATCGGGGAGCTGTTTTTT. It translates to CASSPGTSIGELFF.

This clonotype occurred many times. The chain couples TRBV12-3 or TRBV12-4 to TRBJ2-5, with 8 bases lining up with TRBD1. The J segment lost 4 bases and the V segment lost 6 bases, leaving 10 bases of the junction unmatched. The CDR3 sequence is 15 residues long. The CDR3 DNA reads TGTGCCAGCAGCCCCGGACAGGGTGGTAGAGAGACCCAGTACTTC. It is translated as CASSPGQGGRETQYF.

In its sample, this clonotype was seen a few times. V is TRBV4-1 and J is TRBJ2-1, with 9 nucleotides matching TRBD2. From germline, CDR1 is MGHRA and CDR2 YSYEKL. CDR3 length equals 15 residues. V shed 4 bases and J 1 base; nucleotides not matched to a gene: 2. The CDR3 DNA sequence: TGCGCCAGCAGCCCTGGACTAGCGTCCTACAATGAGCAGTTCTTC. Its protein product is CASSPGLASYNEQFF.

The chain employs TRBV10-3 and TRBJ1-1; D remains ambiguous. The CDR3 covers 13 residues. V dropped 8 bases and J dropped 1 base, with 11 bases sitting between them. Germline lookup yields CDR1 ENHRY and CDR2 SYGVKD. The CDR3 bases are TGTGCCATCGAGAAAGATGAGAACACTGAAGCTTTCTTT. Translated: CAIEKDENTEAFF.

CDR3 in DNA: TGCAGTGCTAAAAGGGATGAGCAGTTCTTC. Translated, it gives CSAKRDEQFF. The chain carries TRBV20-1 and TRBJ2-1; no reliable D call. The CDR3 length is 10 residues. V was pared by 4 bases and J by 8 bases, with 6 bases between. Germline V gives CDR1 DFQATT, CDR2 SNEGSKA (reference sequence).

This clonotype was observed a few times. V and J are TRBV3-1 and TRBJ2-7, with no clear D. Germline V gives CDR1 LGHDT, CDR2 YNNKEL (reference sequence). This CDR3 region has 11 residues. With 1 base removed from V and 5 bases from J, the gap between germline ends came to 3 bases. The DNA of the CDR3 is TGTGCCAGCAGCCAAGGGGACGAGCAGTACTTC. This gives the protein CASSQGDEQYF.

This chain connects TRBV12-3 or TRBV12-4 to TRBJ2-3, with D unresolved. Between the trimmed V and J ends, which lost 5 bases and 3 bases, there was a span of 12 bases. The CDR3 consists of 14 residues. CDR3: CASSPSDQTDTQYF. The CDR3 region has the DNA TGTGCCAGCAGTCCATCGGACCAGACAGATACGCAGTATTTT.

This clonotype came up many times. V usage is TRBV2 and J usage is TRBJ2-2; D unclear. Germline V gene data show CDR1 as SNHLY and CDR2 as FYNNEI. The CDR3 has 12 amino acids. The V end lost 7 bases, the J end lost 7 bases, and 10 bases lay between the germline ends. CDR3 region: CASILDGGELFF. The CDR3 DNA sequence: TGTGCCAGCATTCTGGATGGCGGGGAGCTGTTTTTT.

The CDR3 region is CASGLGQGNEQFF. In DNA form, the CDR3 reads TGTGCTAGTGGTTTGGGTCAGGGAAATGAGCAGTTCTTC. This chain connects TRBV12-5 to TRBJ2-1, with a weak D call TRBD1 (5 bases). From germline, CDR1 is LGHNT and CDR2 FRNRAP. V lost 1 base and J 7 bases, leaving 8 bases between the germline ends. This CDR3 comprises 13 residues. Supplemented by reference TRBV12-5 and TRBJ2-1, the full variable domain reads DARVTQTPRHKVTEMGQEVTMRCQPILGHNTVFWYRQTMMQGLELLAYFRNRAPLDDSGMPKDRFSAEMPDATLATLKIQPSEPRDSAVYFCASGLGQGNEQFFGPGTRLTVL.

The V call is TRBV20-1, the J call TRBJ2-1; a weak D match, TRBD1 (5 bases). Germline assignment: CDR1 DFQATT and CDR2 SNEGSKA (reference sequence). The CDR3 is 16 residues long. V dropped 5 bases and J dropped 1 base, with 18 bases sitting between them. CDR3 protein: CSAGSRKGVSYNEQFF. For the CDR3, the DNA is TGCAGTGCTGGATCAAGAAAAGGGGTTTCCTACAATGAGCAGTTCTTC.

CDR3 sequence reads: CASSRRDSMNTEAFF. In DNA form, the CDR3 reads TGCGCCAGCAGCCGACGGGACAGCATGAACACTGAAGCTTTCTTT. The V gene is TRBV4-1, the J gene TRBJ1-1; 7 bases fit TRBD1. V dropped 4 bases and J dropped 0; count of bases not matched to a gene: 5. The germline CDR1 and CDR2 sequences are MGHRA and YSYEKL. This CDR3 is 15 amino acids long.

The chain combines TRBV29-1 with TRBJ1-2; 7 nucleotides match TRBD1. CDR1 is SQVTM, CDR2 ANQGSEA, per germline. J gave up 3 bases and V 3 bases, and 4 bases lay outside the gene matches. The CDR3 runs to 13 residues. This CDR3 is CSVDVDRDYGYTF. DNA for the CDR3: TGCAGCGTTGATGTAGACAGGGACTATGGCTACACCTTC.

As regards this clonotype: This may come from a read error, since a much larger clone is one base off. V and J are TRBV2 and TRBJ2-7, with D possibly being TRBD2 (7 bases). The germline CDR1 and CDR2 sequences are SNHLY and FYNNEI. The CDR3 spans 15 residues. CDR3 in amino acids: CACSLGPGGTYEQYF. CDR3 in DNA: TGTGCCTGCAGTTTGGGGCCGGGGGGCACCTACGAGCAGTACTTC.

The rearrangement links TRBV18 to TRBJ2-2; a possible D gene is TRBD2 (5 bases). Germline V gene sequence: CDR1 KGHSH, CDR2 LQKENI. The CDR3 consists of 17 residues. V was pared by 1 base and J by 4 bases, with 16 bases between. The CDR3 loop reads CASSPQGLPGSTGELFF. The CDR3 nucleotides are TGTGCCAGCTCACCACAGGGCCTCCCGGGGAGCACCGGGGAGCTGTTTTTT. The full variable domain, completed using reference TRBV18 and TRBJ2-2, is NAGVMQNPRHLVRRRGQEARLRCSPMKGHSHVYWYRQLPEEGLKFMVYLQKENIIDESGMPKERFSAEFPKEGPSILRIQQVVRGDSAAYFCASSPQGLPGSTGELFFGEGSRLTVL.

In its sample, this clonotype was seen a few times. The J gene is TRBJ2-7, the V gene TRBV20-1; 14 bases map to TRBD2. This CDR3 is 16 amino acids long. J was trimmed by 6 bases and V by 6 bases; bases with no gene match: 13. CDR1 is DFQATT and CDR2 is SNEGSKA in the germline V gene (reference sequence). In DNA form, the CDR3 reads TGCAGTGCGGGGGGACTAGCGGGGGCTATCACTGGCGAGCAGTACGTC. This encodes CSAGGLAGAITGEQYV.

The chain links TRBV24-1 to TRBJ2-3; weak D call: TRBD1 (5 bases). Trimming pared 4 bases from V and 5 bases from J, leaving 9 bases between. This CDR3 is 13 amino acids long. The germline gives CDR1 KGHDR, CDR2 SFDVKD. The CDR3: CATSEGRGDTQYF. The CDR3 region has the DNA TGTGCCACCAGTGAAGGAAGGGGAGATACGCAGTATTTT.

This clonotype occurred a few times. This rearrangement joins TRBV6-1 to TRBJ1-2; D gene uncertain. In germline, CDR1 is MNHNS, CDR2 SASEGT. Deletions cut 4 bases from V and 5 bases from J, with 11 bases between. The CDR3 consists of 13 residues. The DNA of the CDR3 is TGTGCCAGCAGTGCCCTTGGTGGTTATGGCTACACCTTC. Protein: CASSALGGYGYTF.

CDR3 region: CASSDSSLAREQYV. The DNA for the CDR3 is TGTGCCAGCAGTGACTCTTCCCTAGCGCGCGAGCAGTACGTC. This rearrangement joins TRBV6-4 to TRBJ2-7; TRBD2 is a possible D gene (6 bases). Germline V gives CDR1 MRHNA, CDR2 SNTAGT. The germline V and J ends were trimmed by 0 bases and 6 bases, with 12 bases remaining between them. The CDR3 consists of 14 residues.

The chain has TRBV7-3 and TRBJ2-1; D is perhaps TRBD2 (5 bases). With 5 bases removed from V and 5 bases from J, the gap between germline ends came to 10 bases. CDR1 and CDR2 (germline): SGHTA, FQGTGA. The CDR3 sequence is 13 residues long. CDR3: CASSPGSDNEQFF. The CDR3 DNA reads as TGTGCCAGCAGCCCCGGTAGCGACAATGAGCAGTTCTTC.

This clonotype has a handful of counts. Here the CDR3 reads CAISESRGGDGYTF. The CDR3 DNA reads TGTGCCATCAGTGAGTCGAGAGGAGGGGATGGCTACACCTTC. The chain uses TRBV10-3 and TRBJ1-2; possible D gene TRBD1, 5 bases. Germline assignment: CDR1 ENHRY and CDR2 SYGVKD. The V gene lost 0 bases and the J gene lost 6 bases, with 11 bases spanning the gap. The CDR3 is made up of 14 amino acids.